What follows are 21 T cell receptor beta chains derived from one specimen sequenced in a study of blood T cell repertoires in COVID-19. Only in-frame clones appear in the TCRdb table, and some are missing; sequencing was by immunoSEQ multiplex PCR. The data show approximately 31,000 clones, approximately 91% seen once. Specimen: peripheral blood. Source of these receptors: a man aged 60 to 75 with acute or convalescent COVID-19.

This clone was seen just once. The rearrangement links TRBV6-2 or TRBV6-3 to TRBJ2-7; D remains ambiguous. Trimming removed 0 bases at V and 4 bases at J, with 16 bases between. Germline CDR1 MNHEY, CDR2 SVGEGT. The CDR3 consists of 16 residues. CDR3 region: CASSYSIIPRWYEQYF. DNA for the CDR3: TGTGCCAGCAGTTACTCAATTATCCCTAGATGGTACGAGCAGTACTTC.

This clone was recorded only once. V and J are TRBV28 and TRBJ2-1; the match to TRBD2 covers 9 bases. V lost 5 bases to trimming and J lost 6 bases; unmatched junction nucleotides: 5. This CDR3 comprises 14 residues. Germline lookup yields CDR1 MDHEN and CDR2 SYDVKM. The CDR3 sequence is CASSTSGRTNEQFF. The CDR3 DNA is TGTGCCAGCAGTACTAGCGGGCGCACCAATGAGCAGTTCTTC.

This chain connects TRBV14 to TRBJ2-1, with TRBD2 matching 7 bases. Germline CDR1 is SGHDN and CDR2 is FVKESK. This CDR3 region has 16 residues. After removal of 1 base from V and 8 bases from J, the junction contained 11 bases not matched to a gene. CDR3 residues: CASSQGFAREFDEQFF. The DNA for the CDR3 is TGTGCCAGCAGCCAAGGCTTCGCGCGGGAGTTCGATGAGCAGTTCTTC.

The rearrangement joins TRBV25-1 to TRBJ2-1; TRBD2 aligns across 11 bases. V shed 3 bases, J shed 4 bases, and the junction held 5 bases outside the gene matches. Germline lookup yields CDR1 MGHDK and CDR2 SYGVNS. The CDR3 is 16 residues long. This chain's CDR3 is CASSDPGTSGYNEQFF. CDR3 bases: TGTGCCAGCAGTGATCCCGGGACTAGCGGATACAATGAGCAGTTCTTC.

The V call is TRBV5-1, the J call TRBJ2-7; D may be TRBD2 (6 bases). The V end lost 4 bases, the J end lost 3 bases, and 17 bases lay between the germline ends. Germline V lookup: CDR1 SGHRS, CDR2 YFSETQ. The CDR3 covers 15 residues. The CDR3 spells CASSVGGSRDYEQYV. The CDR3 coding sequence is TGCGCCAGCAGCGTTGGAGGGTCTCGAGACTACGAGCAGTACGTC.

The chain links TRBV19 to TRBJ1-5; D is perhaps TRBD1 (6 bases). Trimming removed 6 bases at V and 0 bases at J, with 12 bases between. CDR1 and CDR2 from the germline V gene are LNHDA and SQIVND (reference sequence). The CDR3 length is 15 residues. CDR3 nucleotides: TGTGCCAGTAGACCCACAGGGAATAGCAATCAGCCCCAGCATTTT. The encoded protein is CASRPTGNSNQPQHF. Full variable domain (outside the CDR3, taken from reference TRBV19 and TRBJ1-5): DGGITQSPKYLFRKEGQNVTLSCEQNLNHDAMYWYRQDPGQGLRLIYYSQIVNDFQKGDIAEGYSVSREKKESFPLTVTSAQKNPTAFYLCASRPTGNSNQPQHFGDGTRLSIL.

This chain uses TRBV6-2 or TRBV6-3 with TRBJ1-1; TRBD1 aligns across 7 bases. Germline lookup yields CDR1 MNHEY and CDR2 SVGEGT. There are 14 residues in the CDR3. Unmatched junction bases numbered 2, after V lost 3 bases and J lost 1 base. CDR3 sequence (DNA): TGTGCCAGCAGTTATGCAGGGGGGAACACTGAAGCTTTCTTT. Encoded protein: CASSYAGGNTEAFF.

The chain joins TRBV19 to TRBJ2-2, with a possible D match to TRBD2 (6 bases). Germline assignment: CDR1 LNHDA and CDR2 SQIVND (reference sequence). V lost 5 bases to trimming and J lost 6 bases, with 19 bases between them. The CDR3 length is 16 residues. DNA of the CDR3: TGTGCCAGTAGTTGGGGACCGGGACTGTACGCCGGGGAGCTGTTTTTT. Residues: CASSWGPGLYAGELFF.

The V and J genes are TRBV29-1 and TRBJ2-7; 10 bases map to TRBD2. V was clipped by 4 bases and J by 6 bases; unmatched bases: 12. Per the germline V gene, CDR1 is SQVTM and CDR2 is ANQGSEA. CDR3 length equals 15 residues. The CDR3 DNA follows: TGCAGCGTTGGGGGAGACCTAGCGGGAGTCGGCGAGCAGTACTTC. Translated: CSVGGDLAGVGEQYF.

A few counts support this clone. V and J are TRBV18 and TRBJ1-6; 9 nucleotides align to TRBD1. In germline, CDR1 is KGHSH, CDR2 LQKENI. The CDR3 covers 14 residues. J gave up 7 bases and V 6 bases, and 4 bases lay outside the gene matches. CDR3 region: CASSHGQGNSPLHF. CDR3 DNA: TGTGCCAGCTCCCACGGACAGGGGAATTCACCCCTCCACTTT.

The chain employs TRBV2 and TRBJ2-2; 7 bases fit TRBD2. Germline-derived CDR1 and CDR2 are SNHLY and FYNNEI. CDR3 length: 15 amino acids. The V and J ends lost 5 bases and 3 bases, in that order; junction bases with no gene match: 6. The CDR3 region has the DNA TGTGCCAGCAGTCTAGCGGAGGTGGACACCGGGGAGCTGTTTTTT. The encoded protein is CASSLAEVDTGELFF.

The CDR3 spells CASQPGGSTDTQYF. CDR3 bases: TGTGCTTCACAGCCAGGGGGTAGCACAGATACGCAGTATTTT. The chain joins TRBV10-3 to TRBJ2-3, with 7 positions matching TRBD1. The CDR3 is 14 amino acids. Germline V CDR1 and CDR2: ENHRY, SYGVKD.

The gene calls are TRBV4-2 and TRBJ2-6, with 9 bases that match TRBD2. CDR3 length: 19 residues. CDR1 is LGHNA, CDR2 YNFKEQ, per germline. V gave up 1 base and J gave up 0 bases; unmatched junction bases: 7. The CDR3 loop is CASSQGSGRTHSGANVLTF. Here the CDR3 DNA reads TGTGCCAGCAGCCAAGGCAGCGGGAGGACCCACTCTGGGGCCAACGTCCTGACTTTC.

CDR3 protein: CASSLGHLTGELFF. In DNA, the CDR3 is TGTGCCAGCAGCTTGGGGCATCTCACCGGGGAGCTGTTTTTT. The chain recombines TRBV5-6 with TRBJ2-2; D remains ambiguous. The ends were cut back, 0 bases at V and 4 bases at J, with 7 bases in the middle. The CDR3 is 14 amino acids. The germline V gene encodes CDR1 SGHDT and CDR2 YYEEEE. Filled out from reference TRBV5-6 and TRBJ2-2, the complete variable domain reads DAGVTQSPTHLIKTRGQQVTLRCSPKSGHDTVSWYQQALGQGPQFIFQYYEEEERQRGNFPDRFSGHQFPNYSSELNVNALLLGDSALYLCASSLGHLTGELFFGEGSRLTVL.

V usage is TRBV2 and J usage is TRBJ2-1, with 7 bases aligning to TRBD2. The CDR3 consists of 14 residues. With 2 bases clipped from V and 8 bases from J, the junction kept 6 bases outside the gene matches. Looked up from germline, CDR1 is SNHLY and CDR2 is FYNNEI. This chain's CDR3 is CASSEIGGRDEQFF. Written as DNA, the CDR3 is TGTGCCAGCAGTGAAATCGGGGGGAGAGATGAGCAGTTCTTC.

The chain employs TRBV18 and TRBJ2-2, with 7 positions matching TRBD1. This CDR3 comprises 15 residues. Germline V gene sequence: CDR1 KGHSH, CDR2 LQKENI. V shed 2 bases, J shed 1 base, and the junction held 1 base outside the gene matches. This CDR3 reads CASSPRTGNTGELFF. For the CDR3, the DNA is TGTGCCAGCTCACCAAGGACAGGGAACACCGGGGAGCTGTTTTTT.

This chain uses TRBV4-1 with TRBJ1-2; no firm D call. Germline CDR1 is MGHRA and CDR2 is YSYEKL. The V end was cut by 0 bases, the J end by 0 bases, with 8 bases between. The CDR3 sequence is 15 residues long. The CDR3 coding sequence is TGCGCCAGCAGCCAAGATATGCGAGCTAACTATGGCTACACCTTC. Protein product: CASSQDMRANYGYTF.

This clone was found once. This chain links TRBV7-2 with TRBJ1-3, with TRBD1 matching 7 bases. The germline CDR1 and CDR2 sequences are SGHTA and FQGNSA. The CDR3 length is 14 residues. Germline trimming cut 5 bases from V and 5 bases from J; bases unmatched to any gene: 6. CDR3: CASSEGQLRNTIYF. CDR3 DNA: TGTGCCAGCAGCGAGGGACAGCTAAGAAACACCATATATTTT. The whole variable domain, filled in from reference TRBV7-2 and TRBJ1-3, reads GAGVSQSPSNKVTEKGKDVELRCDPISGHTALYWYRQSLGQGLEFLIYFQGNSAPDKSGLPSDRFSAERTGGSVSTLTIQRTQQEDSAVYLCASSEGQLRNTIYFGEGSWLTVV.

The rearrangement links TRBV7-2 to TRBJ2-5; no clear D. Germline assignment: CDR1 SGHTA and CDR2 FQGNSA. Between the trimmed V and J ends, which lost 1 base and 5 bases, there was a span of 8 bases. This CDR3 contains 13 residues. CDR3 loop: CASSLGPRETQYF. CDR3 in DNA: TGTGCCAGCAGCTTAGGTCCGCGGGAGACCCAGTACTTC.

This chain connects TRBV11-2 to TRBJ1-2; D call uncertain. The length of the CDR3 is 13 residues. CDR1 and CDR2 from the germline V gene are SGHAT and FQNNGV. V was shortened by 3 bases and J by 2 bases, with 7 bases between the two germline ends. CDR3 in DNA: TGTGCCAGCAGCTTCGCAGTGAACTATGGCTACACCTTC. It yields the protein CASSFAVNYGYTF.

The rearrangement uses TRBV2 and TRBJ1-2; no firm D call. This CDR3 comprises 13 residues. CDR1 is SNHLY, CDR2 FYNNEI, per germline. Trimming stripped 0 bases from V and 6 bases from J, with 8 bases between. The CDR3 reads CASSEARGNGYTF. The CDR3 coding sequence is TGTGCCAGCAGTGAAGCGCGAGGGAATGGCTACACCTTC.